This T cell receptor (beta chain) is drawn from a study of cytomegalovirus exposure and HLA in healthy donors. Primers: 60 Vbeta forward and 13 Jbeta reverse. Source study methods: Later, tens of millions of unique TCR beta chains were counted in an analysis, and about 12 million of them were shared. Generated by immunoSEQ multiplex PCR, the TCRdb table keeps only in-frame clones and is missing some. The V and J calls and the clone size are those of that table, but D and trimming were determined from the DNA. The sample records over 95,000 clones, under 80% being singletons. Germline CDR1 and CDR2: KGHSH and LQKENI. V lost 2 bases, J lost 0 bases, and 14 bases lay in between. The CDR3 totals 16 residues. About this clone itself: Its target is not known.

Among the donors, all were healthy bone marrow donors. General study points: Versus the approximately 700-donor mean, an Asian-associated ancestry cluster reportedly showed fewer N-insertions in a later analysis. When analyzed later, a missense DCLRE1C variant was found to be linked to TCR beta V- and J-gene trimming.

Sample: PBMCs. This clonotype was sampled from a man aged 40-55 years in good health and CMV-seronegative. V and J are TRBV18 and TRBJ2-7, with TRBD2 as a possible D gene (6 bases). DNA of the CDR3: TGTGCCAGCTCACCAGAGCTGGGGAGGAGCTCCTACGAGCAGTACTTC. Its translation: CASSPELGRSSYEQYF.